The rows below give T cell receptor gamma chains drawn from one sample of a study of Vδ1+ human thymocytes. TCRdb reanalysed the multiplex PCR reads via CATT. The table includes about 36,000 gamma-chain clones, 20% to 25% detected once. Sequencing was done on a sample of Vdelta1+ gamma-delta thymocytes from the thymus. The receptors were sampled from a girl less than two years old who had congenital heart surgery. The CDR3 runs from the conserved cysteine through the conserved F or W. Clone sizes are given selectively: once, few, many, or a class where the clone is expanded.

cdr3_length j_call v_call clone_size cdr3_nt cdr3_aa
13 TRGJ1/TRGJ2 TRGV2 few TGTGCCACCTGGGATAGTCTCTCCACGGAGAAACTCTTT CATWDSLSTEKLF
15 TRGJP2 TRGV3 few TGTGCCACCTGGGACAGGCGCAGTAATGATTGGATCAAGACGTTT CATWDRRSNDWIKTF
13 TRGJ1/TRGJ2 TRGV2 medium-sized TGTGCCACCTGGGACGGAGATTATTATAAGAAACTCTTT CATWDGDYYKKLF
17 TRGJ1/TRGJ2 TRGV4 - TGTGCCACCTGGGATGGCCCTAATCTTCAGAATTATTATAAGAAACTCTTT CATWDGPNLQNYYKKLF
14 TRGJP2 TRGV9 - TGTGCCTTGTGGGAGGATCGTAGTGATTGGATCAAGACGTTT CALWEDRSDWIKTF
13 TRGJ1/TRGJ2 TRGV3 few TGTGCCACCTGGGACAGTCAATATTATAAGAAACTCTTT CATWDSQYYKKLF
14 TRGJ1/TRGJ2 TRGV4 few TGTGCCACCTGGGACCCGTTGGGGGGGAGTAAGAAACTCTTT CATWDPLGGSKKLF
14 TRGJP1 TRGV8 - TGTGCCACCTGGGATGTTACCACTGGTTGGTTCAAGATATTT CATWDVTTGWFKIF
12 TRGJ1/TRGJ2 TRGV9 few TGTGCCTTGTGGGATTCCCAAAGGAAGAAACTCTTT CALWDSQRKKLF
14 TRGJ1/TRGJ2 TRGV4 - TGTGCCACCTGGATAATATCGAATTATTATAAGAAACTCTTT CATWIISNYYKKLF
14 TRGJ1/TRGJ2 TRGV8 few TGTGCCACCTGGGATATGCTAATTTATTATAAGAAACTCTTT CATWDMLIYYKKLF
15 TRGJP2 TRGV8 - TGTGCCACCTGGGACCAATATAGTAGTGATTGGATCAAGACGTTT CATWDQYSSDWIKTF
12 TRGJP1 TRGV9 few TGTGCCTTGTGGGGGTCTGGTTGGTTCAAGATATTT CALWGSGWFKIF
13 TRGJ1/TRGJ2 TRGV2 few TGTGCCACCTGGGACGGGCAACACTATAAGAAACTCTTT CATWDGQHYKKLF
15 TRGJP2 TRGV2 once TGTGCCACCTGGGACGGAAAGAGGGGTGATTGGATCAAGACGTTT CATWDGKRGDWIKTF
13 TRGJ1/TRGJ2 TRGV9 - TGTGCCTTGTGGGAGGAAGGGAATTATAAGAAACTCTTT CALWEEGNYKKLF
12 TRGJ1/TRGJ2 TRGV4 - TGTGCCACCTGGTGTTTGAGTTATAAGAAACTCTTT CATWCLSYKKLF
13 TRGJ1/TRGJ2 TRGV2 few TGTGCCACCTGGGACGTGACTTATTATAAGAAACTCTTT CATWDVTYYKKLF
11 TRGJ1/TRGJ2 TRGV9 - TGTGCCTTGTGGGAAGGCGGGAAGAAACTCTTT CALWEGGKKLF
13 TRGJ1/TRGJ2 TRGV9 - TGTGCCTTGTGGGAGGAACCCCTTTATAAGAAACTCTTT CALWEEPLYKKLF
13 TRGJ1/TRGJ2 TRGV4 - TGTGCCACCTGGGATTTTGCTGGATATAAGAAACTCTTT CATWDFAGYKKLF
15 TRGJ1/TRGJ2 TRGV3 few TGTGCCACCTGGGACAGGCCGCTACCTTATTATAAGAAACTCTTT CATWDRPLPYYKKLF
12 TRGJP1 TRGV4 - TGTGCCACCTGGGATGGGGGCTGGTTCAAGATATTT CATWDGGWFKIF
15 TRGJ1/TRGJ2 TRGV3 few TGTGCCACCTGGGACAGACCGATAAGTTGTTATAAGAAACTCTTT CATWDRPISCYKKLF
14 TRGJ1/TRGJ2 TRGV2 few TGTGCCACCTGGGAGTTTTTGAATTATTATAAGAAACTCTTT CATWEFLNYYKKLF
15 TRGJ1/TRGJ2 TRGV9 - TGTGCCTTGTGGGAGTGGGGGGAGACGTATTATAAGAAACTCTTT CALWEWGETYYKKLF
14 TRGJP1 TRGV4 - TGTGCCACCTGGGACGGGCCCCCTGGTTGGTTCAAGATATTT CATWDGPPGWFKIF
15 TRGJ1/TRGJ2 TRGV8 - TGTGCCACCTGGGATCGATCCACGAATTATTATAAGAAACTCTTT CATWDRSTNYYKKLF
11 TRGJ1/TRGJ2 TRGV9 - TGTGCCTTGTGGGGTGGATATAAGAAACTCTTT CALWGGYKKLF
15 TRGJP2 TRGV2 - TGTGCCACCTGGGACGCCAGGGGTAGTGATTGGATCAAGACGTTT CATWDARGSDWIKTF
15 TRGJP2 TRGV4 few TGTGCCACCTGGGATTTAAGGGGGAGTGATTGGATCAAGACGTTT CATWDLRGSDWIKTF
15 TRGJP1 TRGV3 few TGTGCCACCTGGGACAGGCCTGGGACTGGTTGGTTCAAGATATTT CATWDRPGTGWFKIF
14 TRGJ1/TRGJ2 TRGV3 - TGTGCCACCTGGGACAGGAGGGGTTATTATAAGAAACTCTTT CATWDRRGYYKKLF
13 TRGJP2 TRGV3 - TGTGCCACCTGGGAGCTTCGCAATTGGATCAAGACGTTT CATWELRNWIKTF
13 TRGJ1/TRGJ2 TRGV9 few TGTGCCTTGTGGGAGGCCCGGTATTATAAGAAACTCTTT CALWEARYYKKLF
13 TRGJ1/TRGJ2 TRGV9 - TGTGCCTTGTGGGAGCAGGGTAGGAGGAAGAAACTCTTT CALWEQGRRKKLF
16 TRGJ1/TRGJ2 TRGV9 - TGTGCCTTGTGGGAGGTGCGGGGACCACGGGGGTATAAGAAACTCTTT CALWEVRGPRGYKKLF
12 TRGJ1/TRGJ2 TRGV2 few TGTGCCACCTGGGACGGGCCAGGTAGGAAACTCTTT CATWDGPGRKLF
12 TRGJ1/TRGJ2 TRGV2 - TGTGCCACCTGGGACTCACCTTATAAGAAACTCTTT CATWDSPYKKLF
14 TRGJ1/TRGJ2 TRGV2 few TGTGCCACCTGGGACGGGCCTTGGGATTATAAGAAACTCTTT CATWDGPWDYKKLF